Each of the 8 T cell receptor beta chains below was sequenced from the same sample in a study of T cells after posttransplantation cyclophosphamide (dated by TCRdb to the mid-2010s). The library was prepared using the immunoSEQ multiplex PCR assay. TCRdb retrieved this table from immuneACCESS and kept in-frame rearrangements only. Not all clones are present; in checked studies, unresolved V genes account for under half, and no reason is known for the remainder. In this sample the table shows approximately 12,000 clones, over 80% of which occur a single time. The ten biggest clones cover approximately 0.8% of the sample. Sequencing used memory CD4+ T cells sorted from PBMCs. These receptors all come from a man in his fifties or sixties in good health, CMV-negative, and a related stem cell transplant donor.

This rearrangement joins TRBV9 to TRBJ2-5, with 8 bases fitting TRBD2. CDR3 length: 16 residues. The V gene end was trimmed by 0 bases and the J gene end by 2 bases; junction bases not matched to a gene: 6. Germline values: CDR1 SGDLS, CDR2 YYNGEE. Here the CDR3 DNA reads TGTGCCAGCAGCGTAGGTTACGGGGGGGGGCAAGAGACCCAGTACTTC. This encodes CASSVGYGGGQETQYF. The entire variable domain, with the rest obtained from reference TRBV9 and TRBJ2-5, is as follows: DSGVTQTPKHLITATGQRVTLRCSPRSGDLSVYWYQQSLDQGLQFLIQYYNGEERAKGNILERFSAQQFPDLHSELNLSSLELGDSALYFCASSVGYGGGQETQYFGPGTRLLVL.

The count of this clone is one. The chain has TRBV5-4 and TRBJ1-2, with 9 nucleotides matching TRBD1. This CDR3 contains 13 residues. CDR1 SGHNT and CDR2 YYREEE come from the germline V gene (reference sequence). J was trimmed by 5 bases and V by 3 bases; bases with no gene match: 2. The CDR3 DNA sequence: TGTGCCAGCAGCTGGGACAGGGAGTATGGCTACACCTTC. Its translation is CASSWDREYGYTF.

V usage is TRBV5-8 and J usage is TRBJ2-2; 7 nucleotides match TRBD1. This CDR3 has 16 amino acids. J was trimmed by 1 base and V by 1 base; bases with no gene match: 4. Germline CDR1 reads SGHTS; CDR2 reads YDEGEE. The CDR3 spells CASSLNRGWNTGELFF. The CDR3 DNA reads TGTGCCAGCAGCTTGAACAGGGGCTGGAACACCGGGGAGCTGTTTTTT.

Comment on this clone: The sample contains more than one DNA sequence encoding this CDR3. The chain uses TRBV7-9 and TRBJ2-7, with 9 bases matching TRBD1. This CDR3 is built from 13 residues. V lost 1 base, J lost 6 bases, and 1 base stayed unmatched. Germline V gene data show CDR1 as SEHNR and CDR2 as FQNEAQ (reference sequence). The CDR3 loop reads CASSLGQGGEQYF. The CDR3 DNA is TGTGCCAGCAGCTTAGGACAGGGGGGCGAGCAGTACTTC. Looking up the rest from reference TRBV7-9 and TRBJ2-7 gives the full variable domain: DTGVSQNPRHKITKRGQNVTFRCDPISEHNRLYWYRQTLGQGPEFLTYFQNEAQLEKSRLLSDRFSAERPKGSFSTLEIQRTEQGDSAMYLCASSLGQGGEQYFGPGTRLTVT.

The chain uses TRBV5-1 and TRBJ2-3, with 14 positions matching TRBD2. Germline CDR1 SGHRS, CDR2 YFSETQ. The CDR3 has 18 residues. After removal of 3 bases from V and 0 bases from J, the junction contained 6 bases not matched to a gene. The DNA of the CDR3 is TGCGCCAGCAGCTACGGACTAGCGGGGGGCCCTAGCACAGATACGCAGTATTTT. Its translation: CASSYGLAGGPSTDTQYF.

The J gene is TRBJ2-3, the V gene TRBV6-4; TRBD2 is a possible D gene (7 bases). The V gene lost 5 bases and the J gene lost 1 base, with 13 bases spanning the gap. The CDR3 runs to 15 residues. Germline CDR1 MRHNA, CDR2 SNTAGT. The CDR3 loop reads CASSSGGLGTDTQYF. The CDR3 DNA follows: TGTGCCAGCAGTTCGGGGGGCCTCGGCACAGATACGCAGTATTTT.

This chain links TRBV18 with TRBJ2-5; D ambiguous. Germline loops: CDR1 KGHSH, CDR2 LQKENI. The CDR3 covers 15 residues. With 0 bases removed from V and 1 base from J, the gap between germline ends came to 9 bases. CDR3 sequence: CASSPPSLLQETQYF. CDR3 sequence (DNA): TGTGCCAGCTCACCACCGTCCCTACTCCAAGAGACCCAGTACTTC. Using reference TRBV18 and TRBJ2-5 for the parts outside the CDR3, the full variable domain is NAGVMQNPRHLVRRRGQEARLRCSPMKGHSHVYWYRQLPEEGLKFMVYLQKENIIDESGMPKERFSAEFPKEGPSILRIQQVVRGDSAAYFCASSPPSLLQETQYFGPGTRLLVL.

The rearrangement uses TRBV5-4 and TRBJ2-5; D is undetermined. This CDR3 contains 19 residues. CDR1 and CDR2 (germline): SGHNT, YYREEE (reference sequence). V was shortened by 4 bases and J by 0 bases, with 25 bases between the two germline ends. CDR3 region: CASSPYHSGLPTNQETQYF. CDR3 DNA: TGTGCCAGCAGCCCCTATCACTCGGGTCTACCCACCAACCAAGAGACCCAGTACTTC.